The 9 T cell receptor beta chains below come from one sample, sequenced in a study of cytomegalovirus exposure and HLA in healthy donors. This table comes from immunoSEQ multiplex PCR, and its TCRdb copy is limited to in-frame clones, with some not included. Of 65,000 or so clones listed, about 91% are singletons. Sequenced: PBMCs. The receptor set was obtained from a woman aged 18-30 years in good health and CMV-seronegative.

J is TRBJ1-1 and V is TRBV28; possible D gene TRBD1, 6 bases. Deletions cut 6 bases from V and 10 bases from J, with 18 bases between. Germline CDR1 and CDR2: MDHEN and SYDVKM. This CDR3 region has 13 residues. Written as DNA, the CDR3 is TGTGCCAGCAGCCCCCCGACAGGACGGGGAGCTTTCTTT. Its translation: CASSPPTGRGAFF. Variable domain in full (rest from reference TRBV28 and TRBJ1-1): DVKVTQSSRYLVKRTGEKVFLECVQDMDHENMFWYRQDPGLGLRLIYFSYDVKMKEKGDIPEGYSVSREKKERFSLILESASTNQTSMYLCASSPPTGRGAFFGQGTRLTVV.

The chain has TRBV7-9 and TRBJ1-2; D remains ambiguous. The CDR3 runs 13 residues. Trimming took off 6 bases at V and 8 bases at J, with 16 bases between the two ends. From germline, CDR1 is SEHNR and CDR2 FQNEAQ (reference sequence). Here the CDR3 reads CASRHAAGEGYTF. CDR3 sequence (DNA): TGTGCCAGCAGGCACGCCGCGGGAGAGGGCTACACCTTC.

The chain combines TRBV6-6 with TRBJ2-5; TRBD2 is a possible D gene (6 bases). CDR1 and CDR2 from the germline V gene are MNHNY and SVGAGI (reference sequence). Deletions cut 5 bases from V and 4 bases from J, with 14 bases between. The length of the CDR3 is 14 residues. This chain's CDR3 is CASSRAGSTETQYF. For the CDR3, the DNA is TGTGCCAGCAGTCGTGCCGGGAGTACAGAGACCCAGTACTTC.

The chain is built from TRBV10-2 and TRBJ2-7, with D maybe TRBD2 (6 bases). The V end lost 4 bases, the J end lost 9 bases, and 22 bases lay between the germline ends. The CDR3 is made up of 15 amino acids. CDR1 and CDR2 from the germline V gene are WSHSY and SAAADI. CDR3 in amino acids: CASSGGGAAKRGQYF. CDR3 DNA: TGCGCCAGCAGTGGAGGAGGGGCCGCTAAGAGGGGGCAGTACTTC.

The chain combines TRBV30 with TRBJ2-1; TRBD1 matches at 9 bases. The J segment lost 9 bases and the V segment lost 2 bases, leaving 8 bases of the junction unmatched. The CDR3 loop spans 14 amino acids. The germline CDR1 and CDR2 sequences are GTSNPN and SVGIG (reference sequence). The CDR3 sequence: CAWSWGQGISEQFF. CDR3 coding DNA: TGTGCCTGGAGTTGGGGACAGGGAATTAGTGAGCAGTTCTTC.

V and J are TRBV11-2 and TRBJ2-1, with 10 bases matching TRBD2. Germline CDR1 and CDR2: SGHAT and FQNNGV. The trim removed 4 bases at V and 8 bases at J, leaving 8 bases unmatched. CDR3 length: 15 amino acids. The CDR3 spells CASSSSGSSSDEQFF. The CDR3 coding sequence is TGTGCCAGCAGCTCTAGCGGGAGTTCCTCCGATGAGCAGTTCTTC.

The rearrangement uses TRBV6-5 and TRBJ2-7, with D possibly being TRBD2 (6 bases). V was clipped by 0 bases and J by 4 bases, with 13 bases between them. From germline, CDR1 is MNHEY and CDR2 SVGAGI. The CDR3 runs to 15 residues. The CDR3 sequence: CASSYSFSGGYEQYF. In DNA, the CDR3 is TGTGCCAGCAGTTACTCTTTCTCCGGGGGATACGAGCAGTACTTC.

This clone has just one count. The chain recombines TRBV9 with TRBJ2-5, with 8 bases that match TRBD1. The CDR3 runs to 13 residues. Germline loops: CDR1 SGDLS, CDR2 YYNGEE. The ends lost 4 bases at V and 3 bases at J; junction bases unmatched: 2. CDR3 loop: CASSQGQEETQYF. The CDR3 coding sequence is TGTGCCAGCAGCCAGGGACAGGAAGAGACCCAGTACTTC.

The chain couples TRBV28 to TRBJ1-1, with D unresolved. CDR1 is MDHEN, CDR2 SYDVKM, per germline. This CDR3 region has 20 residues. Trimming stripped 1 base from V and 2 bases from J, with 26 bases between. DNA of the CDR3: TGTGCCAGCAGTTTATCTCTGCTGTGGGCCCTTCCATGGTTTAACACTGAAGCTTTCTTT. Amino acids: CASSLSLLWALPWFNTEAFF.